Below are 2 T cell receptor beta chains sequenced from a single sample in a study of blood T cell repertoires in COVID-19. TCRdb keeps only in-frame clones here, not all; method: immunoSEQ multiplex PCR. Found here are around 90,000 clones, 88% of them singletons; the top ten hold around 2.2%. The source material was peripheral blood. These receptors all stem from a man between 50 and 59 years old with COVID-19, enrolled during active disease.

V gene TRBV6-5 combines with J gene TRBJ2-5; possibly TRBD1 for D (6 bases). Germline CDR1 is MNHEY and CDR2 is SVGAGI. This CDR3 has 14 amino acids. The CDR3 DNA sequence: TGTGCTATAGGAGGTCGGACAGTCCAAGAGACCCAGTACTTC. Its protein product is CAIGGRTVQETQYF.

V is TRBV6-2 or TRBV6-3 and J is TRBJ1-2; D is unresolved. The CDR3 length is 13 residues. Germline V gene lookup returns CDR1 MNHEY and CDR2 SVGEGT. Trimming pared 2 bases from V and 9 bases from J, leaving 13 bases between. The CDR3 DNA sequence: TGTGCCAGCAGTTACATTGGGAGGGCGAGCTACACCTTC. It translates to CASSYIGRASYTF.